The rows below give T cell receptor beta chains drawn from one sample of a study of chemoradiotherapy in HPV16-positive cancers. Repertoires were generated with immunoSEQ multiplex PCR, while TCRdb's copy carries only in-frame clones and drops some. Of tens of thousands of clones listed, over 85% are singletons. The sequences come from blood, collected from a patient who underwent chemoradiotherapy. The source of these receptors is a human donor with HPV-associated anogenital cancer. The CDR3 runs from the conserved cysteine through the conserved F or W. A D gene is named only where the DNA matches it firmly. Clone size, where shown, is once, few, many, or a class for clones that have expanded.

j_call | d_call | v_call | clone_size | cdr3_nt | cdr3_aa
TRBJ2-7 | NA | TRBV7-9 | NA | TGTGCCAGCAGCTCCCCTTCAGGGGCCTACGAGCAGTACTTC | CASSSPSGAYEQYF
TRBJ2-5 | NA | TRBV18 | NA | TGTGCCAGCTCAGAAATCGAGGGGGAGACCCAGTACTTC | CASSEIEGETQYF
TRBJ1-4 | TRBD1 | TRBV15 | NA | TGTGCCACCAGGGACCGGACAGGGGGCGGTGAAAAACTGTTTTTT | CATRDRTGGGEKLFF
TRBJ2-5 | NA | TRBV2 | NA | TGTGCCAGCGGTGGCATAACCCATCCACAAGAGACCCAGTACTTC | CASGGITHPQETQYF
TRBJ2-2 | NA | TRBV13 | NA | TGTGCCAGCAGCCCCAACGGGGGTAGGGAGCTGTTTTTT | CASSPNGGRELFF
TRBJ2-1 | NA | TRBV6-1 | NA | TGTGCCAGCATGCGGGACAATGAGCAGTTCTTC | CASMRDNEQFF
TRBJ2-5 | NA | TRBV30 | NA | TGTGCCTGGAGTGGCGGGTCTTCCTCAGGAACCCAGTACTTC | CAWSGGSSSGTQYF
TRBJ2-7 | NA | TRBV7-2 | NA | TGTGCCAGCAGCTTAACCGGGGGCACTACCGAGCAGTACTTC | CASSLTGGTTEQYF
TRBJ2-3 | TRBD2 | TRBV5-1 | NA | TGCGCCAGCAGCCCTGGGACTAGCGGGGGATATCTGGATACGCAGTATTTT | CASSPGTSGGYLDTQYF
TRBJ1-5 | TRBD1 | TRBV10-3 | NA | TGTGCCACCCTACTACAGGGGTGGGTTCAGCCCCAGCATTTT | CATLLQGWVQPQHF
TRBJ1-1 | NA | TRBV28 | NA | TGTGCCAGCAGTGCTCCGGGGGGGATACGGTACACTGAAGCTTTCTTT | CASSAPGGIRYTEAFF
TRBJ2-7 | NA | TRBV27 | NA | TGTGCCAGCAGTTTGGCCGGGACGGCCTACGAGCAGTACTTC | CASSLAGTAYEQYF
TRBJ1-1 | TRBD1 | TRBV6-5 | NA | TGTGCCAGCAGTTACGGGACAGGGGGCGCGTTGACTGAAGCTTTCTTT | CASSYGTGGALTEAFF
TRBJ1-2 | TRBD1 | TRBV4-2 | NA | TGTGCCAGCAGCCAAGATGGAACAGGGGGCTCCTATGGCTACACCTTC | CASSQDGTGGSYGYTF
TRBJ2-3 | NA | TRBV27 | large | TGTGCCAGCAGTACCCTAGCAGGGGGGGGTTTGGATACGCAGTATTTT | CASSTLAGGGLDTQYF
TRBJ2-3 | NA | TRBV25-1 | once | TGTGCCAGCAGTGAATTACCTACCGGGACTACGCAGTATTTT | CASSELPTGTTQYF
TRBJ1-1 | TRBD1 | TRBV5-1 | NA | TGCGCCAGCAGCGATGACAGGGGGAACACTGAAGCTTTCTTT | CASSDDRGNTEAFF
TRBJ1-1 | NA | TRBV28 | NA | TGTGCCAGCACGGCTGCAGGGCTAGGCACTGAAGCTTTCTTT | CASTAAGLGTEAFF
TRBJ1-1 | TRBD1 | TRBV19 | NA | TGTGCCAGTAGTACGGACAGGTATAACACTGAAGCTTTCTTT | CASSTDRYNTEAFF
TRBJ2-6 | TRBD2 | TRBV6-1 | NA | TGTGCCAGCAGTGAAGGGTGGGGGGGAAGCTCTGGGGCCAACGTCCTGACTTTC | CASSEGWGGSSGANVLTF
TRBJ2-7 | TRBD1 | TRBV7-3 | once | TGTGCCAGCAGCTTGGACAGGGGGAGGGAGCAGTACTTC | CASSLDRGREQYF
TRBJ1-3 | NA | TRBV20-1 | NA | TGCAGTGGCAGGGTAGGAAACACCATATATTTT | CSGRVGNTIYF
TRBJ2-5 | NA | TRBV7-9 | NA | TGTGCCAGCAGCCCGCCCGGTGGGGGGGAGACCCAGTACTTC | CASSPPGGGETQYF